This T cell receptor (beta chain) derives from a study of blood T cell repertoires in COVID-19 (dated by TCRdb to the early 2020s). With regard to the full study: Samples from collaborators originated in the United States, Italy and Spain and spanned both the acute and convalescent phases of COVID-19. The prospective study material was composed of cDNA or gDNA derived from T cells, B-cell-depleted T cells, or PBMCs. Deeply sampled blood TCRbeta repertoires from subjects exposed to, actively infected with, or recovered from COVID-19 were included in the dataset. A freely available public database, intended as a resource for researchers studying the immune response to SARS-CoV-2, is where the repertoires were released. The samples were drawn from two sources: the first 160 participants of the ongoing ImmuneRACE study, and over 950 subjects contributed by 6 global collaborators. Nearly every sample came with metadata listing a de-identified subject ID, COVID-19 status, age in years and sex. Where available, HLA class I and class II types were obtained from metadata supplied by the sample provider rather than from assay-based typing.

Here is what the overall study found, with its caveats: How much clinical and demographic metadata was included differed by source and by participant, and the metadata was provided uncurated.

The collaborating institutions used their own protocols to collect whole blood in K2EDTA tubes. For TCRbeta analysis, collaborators shipped samples in one of three forms: frozen whole blood, isolated PBMCs, or DNA extracted from either of those sample types. TCRbeta CDR3 regions were amplified from genomic DNA by means of the immunoSEQ Assay, a bias-controlled multiplex PCR. From the authors' description of their analysis: Nucleated cell counts per sample were estimated from amplification of reference gene primers within the assay. Sequence reads were collapsed and filtered to measure the absolute abundance of every unique TCRbeta CDR3 rearrangement. For each sample, productive Simpson clonality was calculated by taking the square root of Simpson's diversity index across productive rearrangements. The source is immuneACCESS, and TCRdb retained only in-frame sequences with V and J called. Part of the clones is not carried over; for the studies checked, unresolved V genes explain less than half of this, and the remainder is unexplained. That table gives V, J and clone size, and the DNA gave D and trimming. The sample has tens of thousands of clones on record, approximately 86% of them singletons. The ten largest account for roughly 30% of the sample.

Details on this clone: The antigen this receptor binds is unknown. It has no much larger one-base neighbor in the sample; base qualities were not kept.

The sample comprised peripheral blood. This sequence originates from a man aged 45 to 65 with acute or convalescent COVID-19.

In nucleotide form, the sequence is TGTGCCAGTAGAATCGACAGTTACGCGAACACCGGGGAGCTGTTTTTT. Its protein is CASRIDSYANTGELFF. The sequence links TRBV19 to TRBJ2-2, with a weak D call of TRBD1 (5 bases match). Per the germline V gene (reference sequence), LNHDA is the CDR1 and SQIVND is the CDR2. V is reduced by 6 bases and J by 0 bases, leaving a spacing of 14 bases between them. CDR3 length: 16 amino acids, cysteine to phenylalanine. Only the CDR3 region is kept as DNA, spanning 48 bases read in frame from base 1.